The 25 T cell receptor beta chains reported below all come from one sample, sequenced in a study of cytomegalovirus exposure and HLA in healthy donors. PCR primers comprised 60 Vbeta and 13 Jbeta primers. This table comes from immunoSEQ multiplex PCR, and its TCRdb copy is limited to in-frame clones, with some not included. Of about 250,000 clones in the sample, around 65% were seen once. Sequencing was done on a sample of PBMCs. These receptors came from a female donor in good health and CMV-seronegative.

This sequence joins TRBV6-6 and TRBJ2-1; 9 bases are shared with TRBD1. Germline CDR1 MNHNY, CDR2 SVGAGI (reference sequence). V shed 8 bases, J shed 7 bases, and the junction held 9 bases outside the gene matches. This CDR3 region has 14 residues. The CDR3 here is CASSTGGVRNEQFF. CDR3 DNA: TGTGCCAGCTCGACAGGGGGTGTTCGGAATGAGCAGTTCTTC.

This chain links TRBV6-5 with TRBJ1-3; possible D gene TRBD1, 5 bases. Germline V gene sequence: CDR1 MNHEY, CDR2 SVGAGI. There are 14 residues in the CDR3. V was pared by 5 bases and J by 1 base, with 9 bases between. The CDR3 here is CASSVRGSGNTIYF. The DNA of the CDR3 is TGTGCCAGCAGTGTACGGGGGTCTGGAAACACCATATATTTT.

The genes are TRBV5-1 and TRBJ2-7; 9 nucleotides match TRBD1. After removal of 3 bases from V and 2 bases from J, the junction contained 6 bases not matched to a gene. The CDR3 spans 15 residues. The germline gives CDR1 SGHRS, CDR2 YFSETQ. CDR3 residues: CASSSPGQGPYEQYF. Here the CDR3 DNA reads TGCGCCAGCAGCTCGCCGGGACAGGGTCCCTACGAGCAGTACTTC.

V is TRBV14 and J is TRBJ1-2; 8 bases agree with TRBD1. This CDR3 is 15 amino acids long. The trim removed 1 base at V and 4 bases at J, leaving 5 bases unmatched. Germline CDR1 and CDR2: SGHDN and FVKESK. The CDR3, as DNA: TGTGCCAGCAGCCAAGTTGTGGGACAGGTCTATGGCTACACCTTC. As protein: CASSQVVGQVYGYTF.

The V gene is TRBV30, the J gene TRBJ1-1, with D hard to call. Germline lookup yields CDR1 GTSNPN and CDR2 SVGIG (reference sequence). Trimming cost V 8 bases and J 1 base, with 14 bases left between them. The length of the CDR3 is 13 residues. CDR3 loop: CAGYRDRNTEAFF. CDR3 coding DNA: TGTGCCGGCTACCGGGATAGGAACACTGAAGCTTTCTTT. The full variable domain, its missing parts supplied by reference TRBV30 and TRBJ1-1, is SQTIHQWPATLVQPVGSPLSLECTVEGTSNPNLYWYRQAAGRGLQLLFYSVGIGQISSEVPQNLSASRPQDRQFILSSKKLLLSDSGFYLCAGYRDRNTEAFFGQGTRLTVV.

CDR3 loop: CASSPPGTGFVVQYF. Here the CDR3 DNA reads TGTGCCAGTAGTCCCCCCGGGACAGGGTTCGTAGTGCAGTACTTC. The J gene is TRBJ2-7, the V gene TRBV19; 9 nucleotides line up with TRBD1. The CDR3 extends over 15 amino acids. Germline V gene data show CDR1 as LNHDA and CDR2 as SQIVND (reference sequence). Germline trimming cut 5 bases from V and 9 bases from J; bases unmatched to any gene: 14.

This clone was detected a few times. This chain joins TRBV4-1 and TRBJ2-4, with TRBD2 matching over 8 bases. Germline CDR1 MGHRA, CDR2 YSYEKL. Trimming removed 6 bases from V and 1 base from J; junction bases left unmatched: 5. CDR3 length: 15 residues. CDR3: CASRGLGGAKNIQYF. The CDR3 bases are TGCGCCAGCAGGGGACTAGGAGGGGCCAAAAACATTCAGTACTTC.

The V and J genes are TRBV5-1 and TRBJ2-7; D perhaps matches TRBD1 (6 bases). With 4 bases removed from V and 5 bases from J, the gap between germline ends came to 13 bases. Germline CDR1 reads SGHRS; CDR2 reads YFSETQ. The CDR3 totals 13 residues. CDR3 amino acids: CASSIQGSNEQYF. The DNA of the CDR3 is TGCGCCAGCAGCATACAGGGTTCCAACGAGCAGTACTTC.

The rearrangement links TRBV4-1 to TRBJ2-7, with 7 bases lining up with TRBD1. Germline V gene lookup returns CDR1 MGHRA and CDR2 YSYEKL. With V trimmed by 1 base and J by 0 bases, 9 bases remained unmatched. This CDR3 comprises 17 residues. The CDR3 DNA sequence: TGCGCCAGCAGCCAAGTTGCGACAGGGACCCGCTCCTACGAGCAGTACTTC. Translated, it gives CASSQVATGTRSYEQYF.

This sequence joins TRBV7-3 and TRBJ1-5; D ambiguous. The V and J ends lost 0 bases and 3 bases respectively, with 9 bases between them. The CDR3 totals 15 residues. The germline V gene encodes CDR1 SGHTA and CDR2 FQGTGA. The CDR3 region has the DNA TGTGCCAGCAGCTTAACAGGAGCGCCCAATCAGCCCCAGCATTTT. Translating gives CASSLTGAPNQPQHF.

V usage is TRBV27 and J usage is TRBJ2-1; no firm D call. The CDR3 runs to 12 residues. V was cut by 3 bases and J by 9 bases, with 9 bases left in between. Germline CDR1 reads MNHEY; CDR2 reads SMNVEV (reference sequence). In DNA, the CDR3 is TGTGCCAGCAGTTTTAGTAGGAGTGAGCAGTTCTTC. This encodes CASSFSRSEQFF.

Here the CDR3 DNA reads TGTGCCAGCAGTGAATTCAGGAACACTGAAGCTTTCTTT. This encodes CASSEFRNTEAFF. This chain uses TRBV6-1 with TRBJ1-1; the D is unclear. The CDR3 extends over 13 amino acids. V lost 2 bases and J 1 base, leaving 5 bases between the germline ends. Germline V gene sequence: CDR1 MNHNS, CDR2 SASEGT.

The chain joins TRBV7-9 to TRBJ2-7, with TRBD1 matching over 8 bases. V lost 1 base to trimming and J lost 7 bases; unmatched junction nucleotides: 9. Per germline, CDR1 SEHNR and CDR2 FQNEAQ (reference sequence). The CDR3 is 15 amino acids. CDR3 DNA sequence: TGTGCCAGCAGCTTAGTAATAGGACAGGGCGGAGAGCAGTACTTC. The encoded protein is CASSLVIGQGGEQYF.

V is TRBV30 and J is TRBJ2-2; D might be TRBD1 (6 bases). CDR3 length: 14 amino acids. CDR1 is GTSNPN and CDR2 is SVGIG in the germline V gene (reference sequence). Trimming shortened V by 3 bases and J by 8 bases, and 16 bases separated the two germline ends. The CDR3 loop reads CAWRAQGIIGELFF. The DNA for the CDR3 is TGTGCCTGGAGAGCTCAGGGGATAATAGGGGAGCTGTTTTTT.

The chain uses TRBV6-5 and TRBJ2-3; D perhaps matches TRBD1 (6 bases). The V end lost 9 bases, the J end lost 6 bases, and 13 bases lay between the germline ends. This CDR3 spans 12 amino acids. CDR1 and CDR2 from the germline V gene are MNHEY and SVGAGI. CDR3 DNA sequence: TGTGCCAGTAACAGGGTAGGGGATACGCAGTATTTT. This gives the protein CASNRVGDTQYF.

The chain links TRBV5-4 to TRBJ2-5; D might be TRBD1 (5 bases). CDR3 length: 13 residues. Per the germline V gene, CDR1 is SGHNT and CDR2 is YYREEE (reference sequence). V was pared by 0 bases and J by 5 bases, with 8 bases between. CDR3 nucleotides: TGTGCCAGCAGCTTGGAAGGGGATGAGACCCAGTACTTC. Protein sequence: CASSLEGDETQYF. The whole variable domain, filled in from reference TRBV5-4 and TRBJ2-5, reads ETGVTQSPTHLIKTRGQQVTLRCSSQSGHNTVSWYQQALGQGPQFIFQYYREEENGRGNFPPRFSGLQFPNYSSELNVNALELDDSALYLCASSLEGDETQYFGPGTRLLVL.

The chain carries TRBV5-4 and TRBJ1-6; the match to TRBD1 covers 7 bases. This CDR3 has 18 residues. V was pared by 1 base and J by 0 bases, with 7 bases of the junction left unmatched. Germline V gene sequence: CDR1 SGHNT, CDR2 YYREEE (reference sequence). CDR3 sequence: CASSLYAGGSSYNSPLHF. For the CDR3, the DNA is TGTGCCAGCAGCTTGTACGCAGGGGGGAGCTCCTATAATTCACCCCTCCACTTT.

The rearrangement links TRBV27 to TRBJ1-2, with TRBD1 as a possible D gene (5 bases). The CDR3 spans 13 residues. Germline V gene lookup returns CDR1 MNHEY and CDR2 SMNVEV (reference sequence). V lost 8 bases and J lost 1, with 11 bases in between. CDR3 residues: CASGPQGNYGYTF. The CDR3 DNA reads as TGTGCCAGCGGTCCTCAGGGTAACTATGGCTACACCTTC.

This chain joins TRBV5-1 and TRBJ2-7; D is possibly TRBD1 (6 bases). CDR3 length equals 15 residues. Germline CDR1 and CDR2: SGHRS and YFSETQ. V was clipped by 2 bases and J by 0 bases, with 12 bases between them. The CDR3 DNA is TGCGCCAGCAGCTTTACAGGGCCTTCCTCCTACGAGCAGTACTTC. As protein: CASSFTGPSSYEQYF.

This clone was detected only a few times. The chain carries TRBV5-1 and TRBJ2-2; the match to TRBD2 covers 9 bases. The CDR3 extends over 16 amino acids. Germline trimming cut 3 bases from V and 4 bases from J; bases unmatched to any gene: 7. The germline V gene encodes CDR1 SGHRS and CDR2 YFSETQ. Written as DNA, the CDR3 is TGCGCCAGCAGCTCCTTAGCGGGAGTTGGCACCGGGGAGCTGTTTTTT. The encoded protein is CASSSLAGVGTGELFF.

As regards this clone: This CDR3 is missing its conserved last phenylalanine or tryptophan, likely due to a read error. The gene calls are TRBV5-1 and TRBJ2-7, with D perhaps TRBD2 (6 bases). Germline-derived CDR1 and CDR2 are SGHRS and YFSETQ. V was cut by 3 bases and J by 2 bases, with 18 bases left in between. This CDR3 spans 16 amino acids. CDR3 region: CASSSRGGPNTYEQYS. DNA for the CDR3: TGCGCCAGCAGCTCCCGGGGAGGCCCAAATACCTACGAGCAGTACTCC.

The chain employs TRBV6-1 and TRBJ1-1, with TRBD1 as a possible D gene (5 bases). V gave up 1 base and J gave up 10 bases, with 16 bases separating them. This CDR3 is built from 14 residues. Germline CDR1 is MNHNS and CDR2 is SASEGT. The CDR3 loop is CASSEGTGPIGAFF. CDR3 DNA: TGTGCCAGCAGTGAAGGTACAGGCCCTATCGGAGCTTTCTTT.

This clone was seen only a few times. The chain carries TRBV19 and TRBJ1-5, with D uncertain. This CDR3 has 16 residues. Per the germline V gene, CDR1 is LNHDA and CDR2 is SQIVND (reference sequence). Trimming removed 8 bases at V and 1 base at J, with 18 bases between. The CDR3 sequence is CASQGLDRRSNQPQHF. CDR3 sequence (DNA): TGTGCCAGTCAAGGACTCGACCGTCGCAGCAATCAGCCCCAGCATTTT.

The CDR3 coding sequence is TGTGCCAGCAGTGAAGCGCTTGCCAGGGAACCTCGGGATACGCAGTATTTT. Protein product: CASSEALAREPRDTQYF. V usage is TRBV2 and J usage is TRBJ2-3, with TRBD1 as a possible D gene (5 bases). Trimming pared 0 bases from V and 6 bases from J, leaving 19 bases between. CDR1 and CDR2 from the germline V gene are SNHLY and FYNNEI. The CDR3 has 17 residues.

The V gene is TRBV5-1, the J gene TRBJ2-7, with TRBD1 matching over 9 bases. Per the germline V gene, CDR1 is SGHRS and CDR2 is YFSETQ. Germline trimming cut 0 bases from V and 6 bases from J; bases unmatched to any gene: 13. The CDR3 contains 17 residues. CDR3: CASSLVGTGLNLGEQYF. CDR3 sequence (DNA): TGCGCCAGCAGCTTGGTGGGGACAGGGCTTAACCTGGGCGAGCAGTACTTC.